These T cell receptor beta chains were read from a single sample in a study of Graves' ophthalmopathy and Graves' hyperthyroidism. A single record per CDR3 protein comes from TCRdb applying MiXCR to the multiplex PCR reads. The top ten hold roughly 1.4% of the sample, which has around 400,000 distinct CDR3 sequences, 15% to 20% seen once. Sample: peripheral blood. The source of these receptors is a woman aged 18-29 years with Graves' ophthalmopathy. The CDR3 runs from the conserved cysteine through the conserved F or W. The D gene is left open where the match is weak. Where a row states a size, it is once, few, many or the class of an expanded clone; other rows omit it.

TRBJ2-5	TRBV29-1	.	many	CSDEETQYF	TGCAGCGACGAAGAGACCCAGTACTTC
TRBJ2-7	TRBV6-5	TRBD1	.	CASSSLRDSAYEQYF	TGTGCCAGCAGTTCCCTCCGGGACAGCGCCTACGAGCAGTACTTC
TRBJ2-7	TRBV6-5	.	many	CASSYPSSYEQYF	TGTGCCAGCAGTTACCCGAGCTCCTACGAGCAGTACTTC
TRBJ2-7	TRBV6-2/TRBV6-3	.	many	CASSYRLNLREQYF	TGTGCCAGCAGCTATAGACTTAATCTACGCGAGCAGTACTTC
TRBJ2-4	TRBV12-3/TRBV12-4	TRBD2	many	CASSPRLAAKNIQYF	TGTGCCAGCAGTCCCCGACTAGCGGCCAAAAACATTCAGTACTTC
TRBJ2-7	TRBV7-2	TRBD2	many	CASSFTSGSMDEQYF	TGTGCCAGCAGCTTCACTAGCGGGAGTATGGACGAGCAGTACTTC
TRBJ2-6	TRBV6-5	.	many	CASSYQASGANVLTF	TGTGCCAGCAGTTACCAGGCCTCTGGGGCCAACGTCCTGACTTTC
TRBJ2-7	TRBV6-2/TRBV6-3	.	many	CASSPQVGWTSYEQYF	TGTGCCAGCAGTCCCCAGGTGGGGTGGACCTCTTACGAGCAGTACTTC
TRBJ2-2	TRBV15	TRBD2	.	CATSRGIAGAGELFF	TGTGCCACCAGCAGAGGTATAGCGGGAGCCGGGGAGCTGTTTTTT
TRBJ2-7	TRBV6-1	TRBD2	.	CASRRAGGSEQYF	TGTGCCAGCAGGAGAGCGGGGGGGAGCGAGCAGTACTTC
TRBJ1-2	TRBV29-1	.	many	CSAGTEGYTF	TGCAGCGCGGGGACCGAGGGCTACACCTTC
TRBJ1-5	TRBV27	.	many	CASSLSGGRSNQPQHF	TGTGCCAGCAGTTTATCTGGAGGCAGGAGCAATCAGCCCCAGCATTTT
TRBJ1-1	TRBV12-3/TRBV12-4	.	many	CASSRSGSEAFF	TGTGCCAGCAGTCGGTCAGGGTCTGAAGCTTTCTTT
TRBJ2-7	TRBV28	TRBD1	many	CASSSPGQGEYEQYF	TGTGCCAGCAGTTCCCCGGGACAGGGGGAGTACGAGCAGTACTTC
TRBJ2-7	TRBV6-2/TRBV6-3	.	.	CASSYLTGTFAYEQYF	TGTGCCAGCAGTTACTTAACCGGGACTTTCGCCTACGAGCAGTACTTC
TRBJ2-7	TRBV6-2/TRBV6-3	TRBD2	.	CASSYPGLAGVYEQYF	TGTGCCAGCAGTTACCCAGGACTAGCGGGAGTCTACGAGCAGTACTTC
TRBJ2-3	TRBV29-1	TRBD1	few	CSAPGQGTTDTQYF	TGCAGCGCCCCGGGACAGGGGACGACAGATACGCAGTATTTT
TRBJ1-1	TRBV7-2	.	few	CASSLVGGARDEAFF	TGTGCCAGCAGCTTAGTGGGCGGGGCGCGAGATGAAGCTTTCTTT
TRBJ2-7	TRBV12-3/TRBV12-4	TRBD1	many	CASRLGTGGEQYF	TGTGCCAGCAGACTGGGGACAGGTGGCGAGCAGTACTTC
TRBJ2-5	TRBV7-2	TRBD2	.	CASSPAGDGETQYF	TGTGCCAGCAGCCCGGCGGGGGACGGAGAGACCCAGTACTTC
TRBJ2-5	TRBV2	.	many	CASSEIGPQETQYF	TGTGCCAGCAGTGAAATTGGCCCCCAAGAGACCCAGTACTTC
TRBJ1-1	TRBV11-2	TRBD1	many	CATDRGLTEAFF	TGTGCCACAGACAGGGGGCTCACTGAAGCTTTCTTT
TRBJ2-2	TRBV5-1	TRBD1	many	CASSSDRGNTGELFF	TGCGCCAGCAGCTCGGACAGGGGAAACACCGGGGAGCTGTTTTTT
TRBJ2-7	TRBV28	.	many	CASSNPGYEQYF	TGTGCCAGTTCGAACCCAGGGTACGAGCAGTACTTC
TRBJ1-2	TRBV29-1	.	many	CTDSYGYTF	TGCACCGACAGCTATGGCTACACCTTC
TRBJ2-5	TRBV11-2	TRBD2	.	CASSYSGTSGSRETQYF	TGTGCCAGCAGCTATTCCGGGACTAGCGGGAGTCGGGAGACCCAGTACTTC
TRBJ2-7	TRBV4-1	.	few	CASSQDLNPRYYEQYF	TGCGCCAGCAGCCAAGATTTGAACCCTCGCTACTACGAGCAGTACTTC
TRBJ1-2	TRBV11-1	TRBD1	many	CASSLGGQGARGYGYTF	TGTGCCAGCAGCTTAGGTGGACAGGGGGCTAGAGGCTATGGCTACACCTTC
TRBJ2-7	TRBV4-3	TRBD2	.	CASSQSSGRRAYEQYF	TGCGCCAGCAGCCAGTCTAGCGGGAGGAGGGCCTACGAGCAGTACTTC
TRBJ2-7	TRBV27	.	many	CASSVYVDAYEQYF	TGTGCCAGCAGTGTATATGTGGATGCCTACGAGCAGTACTTC
TRBJ2-7	TRBV2	.	.	CASSENAPLTYEQYF	TGTGCCAGCAGCGAAAACGCCCCTCTGACCTACGAGCAGTACTTC
TRBJ1-2	TRBV28	.	.	CASSSPVQLANYGYTF	TGTGCCAGCAGCTCCCCAGTCCAGTTAGCTAACTATGGCTACACCTTC
TRBJ2-5	TRBV29-1	.	many	CSVESRGGPPPETQYF	TGCAGCGTTGAGTCACGTGGGGGGCCCCCCCCAGAGACCCAGTACTTC
TRBJ2-5	TRBV12-3/TRBV12-4	.	.	CASSGQDPLETQYF	TGTGCCAGCAGTGGGCAGGACCCCCTAGAGACCCAGTACTTC
TRBJ2-2	TRBV30	TRBD1	.	CAWSGGWWTGTNLGTGELFF	TGTGCCTGGAGTGGGGGCTGGTGGACAGGCACAAACTTGGGGACCGGGGAGCTGTTTTTT
TRBJ1-1	TRBV27	.	.	CASSLAPPSEAFF	TGTGCCAGCAGTTTAGCTCCGCCCTCTGAAGCTTTCTTT
TRBJ1-1	TRBV12-3/TRBV12-4	.	many	CASSFKPWGGMNTEAFF	TGTGCCAGCAGTTTCAAACCTTGGGGAGGGATGAACACTGAAGCTTTCTTT
TRBJ2-5	TRBV20-1	.	.	CSARETGETQYF	TGCAGTGCTAGAGAAACGGGGGAGACCCAGTACTTC
TRBJ2-1	TRBV20-1	TRBD2	many	CSAREDSGNSYNEQFF	TGCAGTGCAAGAGAAGATAGCGGGAACTCCTACAATGAGCAGTTCTTC